The entry that follows covers one T cell receptor beta chain sequence. The entry originates in a study of PD-L1 blockade in urothelial cancer. Measured with immunoSEQ multiplex PCR; TCRdb has only the in-frame clones, and not every one. Of tens of thousands of clones in the sample, 84% are singletons; the top ten hold 8.5% to 10%. Time point reported: pretreatment peripheral blood. The germline gives CDR1 SGDLS, CDR2 YYNGEE. This CDR3 spans 16 amino acids. Unmatched junction bases numbered 13, after V lost 3 bases and J lost 5 bases. The input for sequencing was PBMCs, taken around atezolizumab (anti-PD-L1) treatment. This sequence was found in a woman between 65 and 79 years old with urothelial cancer. The V and J genes are TRBV9 and TRBJ1-1; 7 bases map to TRBD1. The CDR3 sequence: CASSAARMTGRTEAFF. The DNA for the CDR3 is TGTGCCAGCAGCGCGGCGAGAATGACAGGGAGAACTGAAGCTTTCTTT.